This record looks at one T cell receptor beta chain sequence and its context. These data originate in a study of shared clonotypes between healthy human individuals. Study-wide context: Used for every donor were three CD4 naive, three CD4 memory, two CD8 naive and one CD8 memory plate.

Only in-frame clones appear in the TCRdb table, and some are missing; sequencing was by immunoSEQ multiplex PCR. The sample comprises some 900,000 clones, approximately 80% of which are singletons, and approximately 1.5% rests with the top ten. CDR3 size: 14 residues. The germline gives CDR1 SQVTM, CDR2 ANQGSEA. Trimming cost V 3 bases and J 6 bases; bases outside gene matches: 9. The TCR originated in a man between 18 and 35 years old in good health. The rearrangement links TRBV29-1 to TRBJ2-3; TRBD1 aligns across 7 bases. The sample comprised memory CD4+ T cells sorted from blood. The subset here: CD45RA-negative fraction. As DNA, the CDR3 is TGCAGCGTTGATCGACAGGGAAGTATTGATACGCAGTATTTT. Translated: CSVDRQGSIDTQYF.